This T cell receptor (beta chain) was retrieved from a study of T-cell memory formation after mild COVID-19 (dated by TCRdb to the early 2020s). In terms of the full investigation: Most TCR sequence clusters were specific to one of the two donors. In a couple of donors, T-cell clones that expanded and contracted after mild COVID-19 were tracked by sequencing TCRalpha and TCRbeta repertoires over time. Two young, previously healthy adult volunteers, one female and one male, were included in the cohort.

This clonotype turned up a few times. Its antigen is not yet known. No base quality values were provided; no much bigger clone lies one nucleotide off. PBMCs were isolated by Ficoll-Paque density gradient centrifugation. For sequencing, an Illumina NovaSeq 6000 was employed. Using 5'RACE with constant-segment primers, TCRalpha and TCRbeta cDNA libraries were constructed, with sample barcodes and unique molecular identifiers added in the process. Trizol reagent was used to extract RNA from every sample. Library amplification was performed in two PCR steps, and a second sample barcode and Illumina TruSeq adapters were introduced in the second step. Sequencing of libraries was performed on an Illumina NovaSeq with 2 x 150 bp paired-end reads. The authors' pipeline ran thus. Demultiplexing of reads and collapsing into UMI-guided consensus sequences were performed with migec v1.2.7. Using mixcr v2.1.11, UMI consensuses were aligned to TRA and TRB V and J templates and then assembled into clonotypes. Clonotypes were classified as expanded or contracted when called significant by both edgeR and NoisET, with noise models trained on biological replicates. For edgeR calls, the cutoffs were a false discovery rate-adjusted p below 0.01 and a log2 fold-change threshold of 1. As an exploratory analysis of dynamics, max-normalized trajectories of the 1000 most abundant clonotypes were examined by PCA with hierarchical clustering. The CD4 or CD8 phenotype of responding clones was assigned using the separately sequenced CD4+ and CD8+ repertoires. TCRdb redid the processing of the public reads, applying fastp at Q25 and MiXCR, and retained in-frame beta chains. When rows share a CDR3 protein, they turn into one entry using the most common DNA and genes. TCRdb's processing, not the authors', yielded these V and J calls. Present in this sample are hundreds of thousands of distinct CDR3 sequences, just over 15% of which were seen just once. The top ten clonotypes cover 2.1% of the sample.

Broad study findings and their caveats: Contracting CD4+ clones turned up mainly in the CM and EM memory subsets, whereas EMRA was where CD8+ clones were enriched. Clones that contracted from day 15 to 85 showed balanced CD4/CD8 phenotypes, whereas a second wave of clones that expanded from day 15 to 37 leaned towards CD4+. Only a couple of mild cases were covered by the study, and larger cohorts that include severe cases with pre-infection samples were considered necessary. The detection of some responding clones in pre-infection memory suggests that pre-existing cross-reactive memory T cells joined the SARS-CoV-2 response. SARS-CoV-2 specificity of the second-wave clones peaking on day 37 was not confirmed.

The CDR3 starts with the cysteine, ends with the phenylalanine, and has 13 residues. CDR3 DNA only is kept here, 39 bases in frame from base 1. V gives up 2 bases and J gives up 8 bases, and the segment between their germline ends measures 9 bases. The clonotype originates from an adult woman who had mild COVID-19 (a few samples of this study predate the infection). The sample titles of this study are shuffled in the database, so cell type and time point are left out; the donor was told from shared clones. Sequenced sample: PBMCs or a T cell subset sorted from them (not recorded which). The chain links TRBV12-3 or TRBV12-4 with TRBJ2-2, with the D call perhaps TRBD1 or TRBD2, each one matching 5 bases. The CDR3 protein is CASSLRGGGELFF. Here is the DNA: TGTGCCAGCAGTTTAAGGGGCGGGGGGGAGCTGTTTTTT.